The 19 T cell receptor beta chains presented below share a single source sample, sequenced in a study of blood T cells in healthy people across ages. Primed by a sample-barcoded 5' primer and a J-beta primer mix, a second PCR proceeded for 7 to 11 cycles. MiXCR was run by TCRdb on the 5' RACE reads, yielding one entry per CDR3 protein. The sample yields hundreds of thousands of distinct CDR3 sequences, around 28% seen once. Sequencing was carried out using blood. These receptors were taken from a woman of 80 years or more in good health.

This clonotype was counted at least ten times. V is TRBV29-1 and J is TRBJ2-1; 8 nucleotides agree with TRBD1. This CDR3 region has 13 residues. Germline V CDR1 and CDR2: SQVTM, ANQGSEA. V shed 4 bases and J 3 bases; nucleotides not matched to a gene: 2. CDR3 bases: TGCAGCGTTGTAACAGGGGGCTACAATGAGCAGTTCTTC. Encoded protein: CSVVTGGYNEQFF.

This clonotype was recorded at least ten times. This clone may be a read error of a much larger clone one base away. The chain couples TRBV7-2 to TRBJ2-7, with a tentative D call TRBD1 (5 bases). Per germline, CDR1 SGHTA and CDR2 FQGNSA. The length of the CDR3 is 14 residues. V dropped 4 bases and J dropped 5 bases, with 15 bases sitting between them. The DNA of the CDR3 is TGTGCCAGCAGCTGCGTCCAAGGGGTACACGAGCAGTACTTC. It codes for CASSCVQGVHEQYF. Full variable domain (remainder filled in from reference TRBV7-2 and TRBJ2-7): GAGVSQSPSNKVTEKGKDVELRCDPISGHTALYWYRQSLGQGLEFLIYFQGNSAPDKSGLPSDRFSAERTGGSVSTLTIQRTQQEDSAVYLCASSCVQGVHEQYFGPGTRLTVT.

Remarks on this clonotype: This may stem from a read error, because a much larger clone lies one nucleotide away. This chain uses TRBV5-5 with TRBJ1-2; D not resolved. V lost 3 bases, J lost 0 bases, and 9 bases lay in between. Germline V gene sequence: CDR1 SGHKS, CDR2 YYEKEE (reference sequence). CDR3 length equals 14 residues. The CDR3 reads CASSWALANYGYTF. The CDR3, as DNA: TGTGCCAGCAGCTGGGCACTCGCTAACTATGGCTACACCTTC.

Points on this clonotype: Germline and junction disagree at one end, which may indicate a read error. The CDR3, as DNA: TGTGCCAGCAGTCTTGGGACTAGCGGAGCAGATATGCAGTATTTT. The encoded protein is CASSLGTSGADMQYF. The chain combines TRBV2 with TRBJ2-3; 11 positions match TRBD2. There are 15 residues in the CDR3. The V gene's germline CDR1 is SNHLY and CDR2 FYNNEI.

The CDR3 DNA sequence: TGTGCCTGGAGTGTAGACAGGGGCAGGGTATTAGATACGCAGTATTTT. Amino acids: CAWSVDRGRVLDTQYF. The rearrangement links TRBV30 to TRBJ2-3, with 8 nucleotides matching TRBD1. The CDR3 is 16 residues long. The V gene's germline CDR1 is GTSNPN and CDR2 SVGIG (reference sequence). V was pared by 0 bases and J by 5 bases, with 10 bases of the junction left unmatched.

This rearrangement joins TRBV18 to TRBJ2-1; D remains ambiguous. The CDR3 runs to 13 residues. With 5 bases removed from V and 8 bases from J, the gap between germline ends came to 13 bases. CDR1 and CDR2 from the germline V gene are KGHSH and LQKENI. The CDR3 region is CASSFWAADEQFF. As DNA, the CDR3 is TGTGCCAGCTCATTTTGGGCCGCCGATGAGCAGTTCTTC.

The rearrangement uses TRBV6-2 or TRBV6-3 and TRBJ2-1; D possibly corresponds to TRBD2 (6 bases). Looked up from germline, CDR1 is MNHEY and CDR2 is SVGEGT. V was clipped by 8 bases and J by 0 bases, with 20 bases between them. CDR3 size: 17 residues. Here the CDR3 reads CASSRLGGLGSYNEQFF. As DNA, the CDR3 is TGTGCCAGCTCCCGCCTCGGGGGATTGGGCTCCTACAATGAGCAGTTCTTC.

The chain couples TRBV9 to TRBJ1-6, with D unclear. Trimming removed 0 bases from V and 7 bases from J, with 5 bases in between. This CDR3 has 13 residues. Germline-derived CDR1 and CDR2 are SGDLS and YYNGEE. This CDR3 is CASSVEGNSPLHF. CDR3 coding DNA: TGTGCCAGCAGCGTAGAGGGAAATTCACCCCTCCACTTT. The entire variable domain, with the rest obtained from reference TRBV9 and TRBJ1-6, is as follows: DSGVTQTPKHLITATGQRVTLRCSPRSGDLSVYWYQQSLDQGLQFLIQYYNGEERAKGNILERFSAQQFPDLHSELNLSSLELGDSALYFCASSVEGNSPLHFGNGTRLTVT.

This clonotype has only a few counts. The chain carries TRBV27 and TRBJ1-6; tentative D call: TRBD1 (5 bases). The CDR3 contains 16 residues. CDR1 is MNHEY, CDR2 SMNVEV, per germline (reference sequence). The V and J ends lost 6 bases and 5 bases respectively, with 17 bases between them. This CDR3 reads CASSWGVRANNSPLHF. Here the CDR3 DNA reads TGTGCCAGCAGCTGGGGGGTACGGGCTAATAATTCACCCCTCCACTTT.

This clonotype was detected many times. The V gene is TRBV6-2 or TRBV6-3, the J gene TRBJ1-1, with D tentatively TRBD1 (5 bases). V lost 4 bases to trimming and J lost 8 bases, with 17 bases between them. There are 14 residues in the CDR3. Germline lookup yields CDR1 MNHEY and CDR2 SVGEGT. This CDR3 reads CASSWTGQVREAFF. As DNA, the CDR3 is TGTGCCAGCAGTTGGACGGGGCAGGTCCGCGAAGCTTTCTTT.

This clonotype was seen at least ten times. The chain has TRBV3-1 and TRBJ2-1; 9 nucleotides agree with TRBD2. Germline trimming cut 1 base from V and 8 bases from J; bases unmatched to any gene: 6. From germline, CDR1 is LGHDT and CDR2 YNNKEL (reference sequence). The CDR3 covers 15 residues. The DNA for the CDR3 is TGTGCCAGCAGCCAAGGTCTAGCGGGGAACGATGAGCAGTTCTTC. Amino acid sequence: CASSQGLAGNDEQFF.

This clonotype was picked up a small number of times. A read error may explain this, as a much larger clone is one base away. This chain joins TRBV7-2 and TRBJ2-3; 11 positions agree with TRBD1. The CDR3 is 15 residues long. Per germline, CDR1 SGHTA and CDR2 FQGNSA. In nucleotides, the CDR3 is TGTGCCAGCAGCCGGACAGGGGGCTTTACAGATGCGCAGTATTTT. Its translation is CASSRTGGFTDAQYF. Full variable domain (remainder filled in from reference TRBV7-2 and TRBJ2-3): GAGVSQSPSNKVTEKGKDVELRCDPISGHTALYWYRQSLGQGLEFLIYFQGNSAPDKSGLPSDRFSAERTGGSVSTLTIQRTQQEDSAVYLCASSRTGGFTDAQYFGPGTRLTVL.

As concerns this clonotype: Since a much larger clone is just one base distant, this may be a read error. The CDR3 does not end in the conserved phenylalanine or tryptophan, so this is likely a read error. The chain combines TRBV25-1 with TRBJ1-5; TRBD1 agrees at 8 bases. J lost 2 bases, V lost 7 bases, and 4 bases had no gene match. CDR1 MGHDK and CDR2 SYGVNS come from the germline V gene. The CDR3 length is 14 residues. The CDR3 DNA is TGTGCCAGCACCGGACAGGGCCGCAATCAGCCCCAGCATCTT. Translating gives CASTGQGRNQPQHL.

This clonotype was detected only a few times. A much larger clone lies one base from this, so it may be a read error. The chain couples TRBV7-9 to TRBJ2-5; D is undetermined. The CDR3 runs 15 residues. In germline, CDR1 is SEHNR, CDR2 FQNEAQ (reference sequence). The CDR3 is CASSLVGPVQGTQYF. The CDR3 nucleotides are TGTGCCAGCAGCTTAGTGGGCCCCGTTCAAGGGACCCAGTACTTC. Together with reference TRBV7-9 and TRBJ2-5, the CDR3 gives the full variable domain: DTGVSQNPRHKITKRGQNVTFRCDPISEHNRLYWYRQTLGQGPEFLTYFQNEAQLEKSRLLSDRFSAERPKGSFSTLEIQRTEQGDSAMYLCASSLVGPVQGTQYFGPGTRLLVL.

This chain joins TRBV5-1 and TRBJ2-5; 14 bases map to TRBD2. This CDR3 contains 16 residues. J was trimmed by 11 bases and V by 4 bases; bases with no gene match: 13. Germline V gene data show CDR1 as SGHRS and CDR2 as YFSETQ. CDR3 sequence reads: CASSVTSGGALNEQYF. In DNA, the CDR3 is TGCGCCAGCAGCGTGACTAGCGGGGGGGCTTTAAATGAGCAGTACTTC.

V gene TRBV5-1 combines with J gene TRBJ2-7; 12 bases fit TRBD2. Germline lookup yields CDR1 SGHRS and CDR2 YFSETQ. The ends lost 4 bases at V and 12 bases at J; junction bases unmatched: 17. CDR3 length: 16 amino acids. The CDR3 protein is CASSPRTSGEGETLYF. CDR3 nucleotides: TGCGCCAGCAGCCCCCGGACTAGCGGGGAGGGAGAGACCCTGTACTTC. Full variable domain (missing parts from reference TRBV5-1 and TRBJ2-7): KAGVTQTPRYLIKTRGQQVTLSCSPISGHRSVSWYQQTPGQGLQFLFEYFSETQRNKGNFPGRFSGRQFSNSRSEMNVSTLELGDSALYLCASSPRTSGEGETLYFGPGTRLTVT.

This clonotype appeared a few times. Just one base apart from a much larger clone, this may be a read error. The V and J genes are TRBV20-1 and TRBJ2-4; a possible D gene is TRBD2 (6 bases). This CDR3 is built from 12 residues. With 5 bases removed from V and 15 bases from J, the gap between germline ends came to 20 bases. Germline V gene data show CDR1 as DFQATT and CDR2 as SNEGSKA (reference sequence). CDR3 protein: CSALAEGGRRYF. The CDR3 nucleotides read TGCAGTGCTCTCGCAGAGGGAGGACGGCGGTACTTC.

The chain uses TRBV12-3 or TRBV12-4 and TRBJ1-4; D call uncertain. V lost 2 bases to trimming and J lost 7 bases, with 11 bases between them. The CDR3 is 14 residues long. The CDR3 reads CASSLSGGSEKLFF. For the CDR3, the DNA is TGTGCCAGCAGTTTAAGTGGAGGAAGTGAAAAACTGTTTTTT.

This clonotype was seen only a few times. The chain uses TRBV18 and TRBJ1-1; TRBD1 agrees at 7 bases. The junction had 4 bases not matched to a gene; V was cut back by 5 bases and J by 7 bases. Germline-derived CDR1 and CDR2 are KGHSH and LQKENI. CDR3 length equals 12 residues. CDR3 in amino acids: CASSMTGNEAFF. CDR3 coding DNA: TGTGCCAGCTCAATGACAGGGAATGAAGCTTTCTTT.